Listed below are T cell receptor beta chains from one sample, sequenced in a study of sequential checkpoint blockade in melanoma. Profiled with immunoSEQ multiplex PCR; TCRdb holds only in-frame clones, not every one. This table holds roughly 9,800 clones, around three quarters found once. The source material was CD8+ T cells sorted from blood (inferred from file names), sampled from a patient given nivolumab and ipilimumab in sequence. The receptors here all came from a human donor with melanoma. CDR3s include the opening cysteine and the closing phenylalanine or tryptophan. The D gene is left open where the match is weak. Clone size is shown for a subset of rows, as once, few, many or a class of expanded clone.

j_call | v_call | clone_size | d_call | cdr3_nt | cdr3_aa
TRBJ2-7 | TRBV27 | . | . | TGTGCCAGCAGTGCAGGCCTCACTTCCTACGAGCAGTACTTC | CASSAGLTSYEQYF
TRBJ2-7 | TRBV19 | . | . | TGTGCCAGTAGGTCGGGACACCTGATCTCCTACGAGCAGTACTTC | CASRSGHLISYEQYF
TRBJ1-1 | TRBV19 | . | TRBD1 | TGTGCCAGTAGGCCCGGGACAGGGTTCGCTGAAGCTTTCTTT | CASRPGTGFAEAFF
TRBJ2-7 | TRBV5-1 | . | TRBD1 | TGCGCCAGCAGCTGGGGGACAGGGGGGAGCGAGCAGTACTTC | CASSWGTGGSEQYF
TRBJ1-2 | TRBV2 | . | . | TGTGCCAGCACAGGGAGGGACTACACCTTC | CASTGRDYTF
TRBJ2-1 | TRBV7-6 | once | TRBD1 | TGTGCCAGCAGCTTTTTGACAGGGGATTCCTACAATGAGCAGTTCTTC | CASSFLTGDSYNEQFF
TRBJ2-6 | TRBV6-7 | . | . | TGTGCCAGCAGTTCCAGGGAATCTGGGGCCAACGTCCTGACTTTC | CASSSRESGANVLTF
TRBJ2-7 | TRBV10-1 | . | TRBD2 | TGCGCCAGCAGTGACCATGGACTAGCGGGGGGCAGGAGCTCCTACGAGCAGTACTTC | CASSDHGLAGGRSSYEQYF
TRBJ2-7 | TRBV7-2 | once | TRBD1 | TGTGCCAGCAGCTTAGACCACAGGGGGATGGGATACGAGCAGTACTTC | CASSLDHRGMGYEQYF
TRBJ1-1 | TRBV9 | . | . | TGTGCCAGCAGCGTAGGAGGCAGCCTGAACACTGAAGCTTTCTTT | CASSVGGSLNTEAFF
TRBJ2-7 | TRBV5-8 | . | . | TGCGCCAGCAGCCAAGTGGCTAGCTCTCGGGAGCAGTACTTC | CASSQVASSREQYF